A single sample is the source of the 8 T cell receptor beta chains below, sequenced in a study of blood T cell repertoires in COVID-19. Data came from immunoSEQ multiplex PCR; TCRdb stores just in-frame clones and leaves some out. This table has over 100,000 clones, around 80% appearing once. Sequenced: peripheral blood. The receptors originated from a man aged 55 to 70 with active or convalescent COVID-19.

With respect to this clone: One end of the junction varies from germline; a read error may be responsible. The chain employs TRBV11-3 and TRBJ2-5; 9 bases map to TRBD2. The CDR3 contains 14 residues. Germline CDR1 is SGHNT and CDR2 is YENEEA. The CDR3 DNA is TGTGCCAGCAGTAGTAGCGGGAGACAAGCGACCCAGTACTTC. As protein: CASSSSGRQATQYF. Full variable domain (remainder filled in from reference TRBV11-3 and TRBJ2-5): EAGVVQSPRYKIIEKKQPVAFWCNPISGHNTLYWYLQNLGQGPELLIRYENEEAVDDSQLPKDRFSAERLKGVDSTLKIQPAELGDSAVYLCASSSSGRQATQYFGPGTRLLVL.

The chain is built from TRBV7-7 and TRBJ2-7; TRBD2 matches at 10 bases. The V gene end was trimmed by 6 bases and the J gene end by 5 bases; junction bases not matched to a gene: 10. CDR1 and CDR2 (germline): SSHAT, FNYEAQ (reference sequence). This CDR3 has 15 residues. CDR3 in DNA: TGTGCCAGCAGTCCGACTAGCGGGTCCCTTCACGAGCAGTACTTC. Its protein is CASSPTSGSLHEQYF. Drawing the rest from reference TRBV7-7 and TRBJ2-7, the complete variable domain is GAGVSQSPRYKVTKRGQDVTLRCDPISSHATLYWYQQALGQGPEFLTYFNYEAQPDKSGLPSDRFSAERPEGSISTLTIQRTEQRDSAMYRCASSPTSGSLHEQYFGPGTRLTVT.

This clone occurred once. For the CDR3, the DNA is TGTGCCACCAGCAGAGTCTTCCGGGAAGGTACGCAGTATTTT. This gives the protein CATSRVFREGTQYF. The chain has TRBV15 and TRBJ2-3, with a possible D match to TRBD2 (5 bases). Germline V gives CDR1 LNHNV, CDR2 YYDKDF (reference sequence). Trimming took off 1 base at V and 8 bases at J, with 13 bases between the two ends. The CDR3 has 14 residues. Filled out from reference TRBV15 and TRBJ2-3, the complete variable domain reads DAMVIQNPRYQVTQFGKPVTLSCSQTLNHNVMYWYQQKSSQAPKLLFHYYDKDFNNEADTPDNFQSRRPNTSFCFLDIRSPGLGDTAMYLCATSRVFREGTQYFGPGTRLTVL.

This CDR3 is CASSLPSGGYGYTF. Written as DNA, the CDR3 is TGTGCCAGCAGCTTACCGTCGGGGGGCTATGGCTACACCTTC. The J gene is TRBJ1-2, the V gene TRBV7-2; maybe TRBD1 (5 bases). The CDR3 sequence is 14 residues long. The germline gives CDR1 SGHTA, CDR2 FQGNSA. V dropped 2 bases and J dropped 4 bases, with 11 bases sitting between them.

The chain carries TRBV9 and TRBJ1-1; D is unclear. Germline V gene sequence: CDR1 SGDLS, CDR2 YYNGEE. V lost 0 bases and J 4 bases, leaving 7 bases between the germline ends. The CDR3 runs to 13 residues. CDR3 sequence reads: CASSVGDFTEAFF. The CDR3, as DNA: TGTGCCAGCAGCGTAGGTGACTTCACTGAAGCTTTCTTT.

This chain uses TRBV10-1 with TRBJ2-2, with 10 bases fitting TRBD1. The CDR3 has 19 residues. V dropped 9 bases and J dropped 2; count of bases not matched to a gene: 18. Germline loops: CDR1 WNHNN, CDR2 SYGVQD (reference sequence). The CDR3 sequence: CARPTGTGDGRVNTGELFF. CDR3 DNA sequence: TGCGCCAGGCCCACCGGGACAGGGGACGGGAGGGTTAACACCGGGGAGCTGTTTTTT.

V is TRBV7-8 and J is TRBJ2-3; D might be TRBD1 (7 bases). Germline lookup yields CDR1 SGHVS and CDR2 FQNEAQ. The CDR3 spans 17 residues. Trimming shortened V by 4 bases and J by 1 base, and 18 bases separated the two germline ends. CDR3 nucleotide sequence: TGTGCCAGCAGCTCCTACAGGGGAGGCGTCGGCACAGATACGCAGTATTTT. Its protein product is CASSSYRGGVGTDTQYF.

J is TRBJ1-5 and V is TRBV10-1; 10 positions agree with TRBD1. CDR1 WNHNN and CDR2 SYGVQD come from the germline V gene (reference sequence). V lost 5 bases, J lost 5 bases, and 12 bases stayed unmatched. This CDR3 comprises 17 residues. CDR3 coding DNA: TGCGCCAGCAGTCCTATGGGGGACAGGGGTCGATATCAGCCCCAGCATTTT. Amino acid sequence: CASSPMGDRGRYQPQHF.